This is a list of T cell receptor beta chains from one sample in a study of PD-1 blockade in classical Hodgkin lymphoma. Profiled with immunoSEQ multiplex PCR; TCRdb holds only in-frame clones, not every one. Of approximately 8,400 clones in the sample, roughly 85% were seen once. This material consisted of CD4+ T cells from blood, taken at baseline. The receptors derive from a human donor with classical Hodgkin lymphoma. Both conserved end residues are part of each CDR3. A D gene is named only where the DNA matches it firmly.

v_call,d_call,j_call,cdr3_aa,cdr3_nt
TRBV29-1,-,TRBJ2-7,CSVELGYEQYF,TGCAGCGTTGAGCTGGGGTACGAGCAGTACTTC
TRBV2,-,TRBJ1-3,CASSAGVAGNTIYF,TGTGCCAGCAGCGCAGGAGTTGCTGGAAACACCATATATTTT
TRBV5-1,-,TRBJ1-4,CASSLGQAYEEKLFF,TGCGCCAGCAGCTTGGGGCAGGCCTACGAAGAAAAACTGTTTTTT
TRBV27,-,TRBJ2-7,CASSPQVLSYEQYF,TGTGCCAGCAGTCCGCAGGTCCTTAGCTACGAGCAGTACTTC
TRBV6-6,TRBD1,TRBJ2-7,CASSYSEQGNEQYF,TGTGCCAGCAGTTACTCAGAACAGGGGAACGAGCAGTACTTC
TRBV7-6,-,TRBJ2-3,CASSPRGGQYSTDTQYF,TGTGCCAGCAGCCCCAGAGGGGGACAATACAGCACAGATACGCAGTATTTT
TRBV6-6,-,TRBJ2-7,CASSRPGSVYEQYF,TGTGCCAGCAGTAGACCGGGATCAGTCTACGAGCAGTACTTC
TRBV5-1,TRBD2,TRBJ2-5,CASSTSLAGPQETQYF,TGCGCCAGCAGCACCTCCCTAGCGGGCCCCCAAGAGACCCAGTACTTC
TRBV7-8,-,TRBJ2-7,CASSFLTFHEQYF,TGTGCCAGCAGCTTCTTGACTTTCCACGAGCAGTACTTC
TRBV5-1,TRBD1,TRBJ1-1,CASSLPPQGANTEAFF,TGCGCCAGCAGCTTGCCCCCCCAGGGGGCTAACACTGAAGCTTTCTTT